Listed here are 6 T cell receptor beta chains from one sample, sequenced in a study of blood T cell repertoires in COVID-19. Only in-frame clones appear in the TCRdb table, and some are missing; sequencing was by immunoSEQ multiplex PCR. The sample has 70,000 to 90,000 clones, under 85% seen once. The sequencing sample was made of peripheral blood. Receptors were obtained from a man aged 65 to 85 with acute or convalescent COVID-19.

The J gene is TRBJ2-3, the V gene TRBV5-1, with D unclear. CDR3 length: 13 residues. CDR1 is SGHRS and CDR2 is YFSETQ in the germline V gene. V was pared by 0 bases and J by 4 bases, with 6 bases between. CDR3 region: CASSLEAADTQYF. CDR3 coding DNA: TGCGCCAGCAGCTTGGAGGCGGCAGATACGCAGTATTTT. The complete variable domain, with remaining parts taken from reference TRBV5-1 and TRBJ2-3, reads KAGVTQTPRYLIKTRGQQVTLSCSPISGHRSVSWYQQTPGQGLQFLFEYFSETQRNKGNFPGRFSGRQFSNSRSEMNVSTLELGDSALYLCASSLEAADTQYFGPGTRLTVL.

The CDR3 bases are TGTGCCAGCAGTCACCCTGGGAGGGCAGATACGCAGTATTTT. This gives the protein CASSHPGRADTQYF. This chain uses TRBV6-2 or TRBV6-3 with TRBJ2-3; 7 nucleotides agree with TRBD2. Looked up from germline, CDR1 is MNHEY and CDR2 is SVGEGT. CDR3 length: 14 amino acids. Trimming took 5 bases from V and 4 from J; bases not matched to a gene: 6.

This clone came up a few times. The chain has TRBV10-2 and TRBJ2-7, with 8 nucleotides matching TRBD2. CDR1 is WSHSY and CDR2 is SAAADI in the germline V gene. V was pared by 8 bases and J by 7 bases, with 19 bases of the junction left unmatched. The length of the CDR3 is 16 residues. In DNA form, the CDR3 reads TGCGCCAGCCGAAGCCCAGTTGGAGCGGGGGTTGGAGAGCAGTACTTC. Translation: CASRSPVGAGVGEQYF.

V gene TRBV9 combines with J gene TRBJ2-3, with TRBD1 identical over 9 bases. The CDR3 consists of 14 residues. With V trimmed by 2 bases and J by 5 bases, 3 bases remained unmatched. The V gene's germline CDR1 is SGDLS and CDR2 YYNGEE. CDR3 bases: TGTGCCAGCAGCGTTGACAGGGGGGTAGATACGCAGTATTTT. Its protein is CASSVDRGVDTQYF.

This chain connects TRBV4-2 to TRBJ1-1; 10 nucleotides match TRBD1. Germline V gene lookup returns CDR1 LGHNA and CDR2 YNFKEQ. V was clipped by 4 bases and J by 3 bases; unmatched bases: 14. This CDR3 spans 18 amino acids. The CDR3 region is CASSLGTGEESGDTEAFF. As DNA, the CDR3 is TGTGCCAGCAGCCTCGGGACAGGGGAAGAGTCCGGCGACACTGAAGCTTTCTTT.

The chain is built from TRBV11-2 and TRBJ2-7, with D possibly matching TRBD2 (6 bases). Germline V CDR1 and CDR2: SGHAT, FQNNGV. The CDR3 totals 13 residues. V shed 5 bases and J shed 4 bases, with 12 bases lying between them. CDR3 sequence reads: CASSPGRGYEQYF. CDR3 in DNA: TGTGCCAGCAGCCCCGGCCGGGGGTACGAGCAGTACTTC.